A selection of T cell receptor beta chains follows, all from one sample in a study of long-term antiretroviral therapy in people with HIV. The repertoire was sequenced with immunoSEQ multiplex PCR; TCRdb's copy has only in-frame clones and lacks some. The data contain some 40,000 clones, 86% of them singletons. Here the sequenced sample was unsorted PBMCs, taken 1.2 years after starting antiretroviral therapy. These receptors all come from a woman aged 45 to 65 with HIV. Each CDR3 is given with its conserved first and last residue. A D gene is named only where the DNA matches it firmly. The listing skips clone size in some rows; elsewhere it reads once, few, many or a size class.

J gene | V gene | clone size | D gene | CDR3 protein | CDR3 DNA
TRBJ1-5 | TRBV6-1 | few | NA | CASSELRAESNQPQHF | TGTGCCAGCAGTGAATTGAGGGCGGAAAGCAATCAGCCCCAGCATTTT
TRBJ2-3 | TRBV5-6 | NA | NA | CASSFIRLGDTQYF | TGTGCCAGCAGCTTTATACGGCTGGGCGATACGCAGTATTTT
TRBJ2-7 | TRBV6-4 | NA | NA | CASSEVGGGYYEQYF | TGTGCCAGCAGTGAAGTAGGTGGCGGCTACTACGAGCAGTACTTC
TRBJ2-2 | TRBV30 | NA | TRBD2 | CAWGGAGELFF | TGTGCCTGGGGGGGGGCCGGGGAGCTGTTTTTT
TRBJ2-7 | TRBV7-9 | NA | TRBD2 | CASSLLTSGGAPHEQYF | TGTGCCAGCAGCTTGCTGACTAGCGGGGGGGCTCCCCACGAGCAGTACTTC
TRBJ2-2 | TRBV7-9 | NA | TRBD1 | CASSTKPGTGATGELFF | TGTGCCAGCAGCACAAAACCCGGGACAGGGGCCACCGGGGAGCTGTTTTTT
TRBJ2-7 | TRBV7-2 | NA | NA | CASSLAPRGSYEQYF | TGTGCCAGCAGCTTAGCTCCCCGTGGGTCCTACGAGCAGTACTTC
TRBJ2-5 | TRBV25-1 | NA | NA | CASSGIEETQYF | TGTGCCAGCAGTGGCATAGAGGAGACCCAGTACTTC
TRBJ2-3 | TRBV7-3 | NA | NA | CASSLSDTQYF | TGTGCCAGCAGCTTATCAGATACGCAGTATTTT
TRBJ1-1 | TRBV5-1 | NA | TRBD1 | CASGKGTANTEAFF | TGCGCCAGCGGAAAAGGGACAGCGAACACTGAAGCTTTCTTT
TRBJ2-2 | TRBV6-4 | NA | NA | CASSPRQDDAGELFF | TGTGCCAGCAGTCCCCGACAGGACGACGCCGGGGAGCTGTTTTTT
TRBJ2-5 | TRBV4-2 | NA | NA | CASSQSTVSHQYF | TGTGCCAGCAGCCAAAGTACCGTGTCCCACCAGTACTTC
TRBJ1-1 | TRBV6-5 | NA | NA | CASSYSWDINTEAFF | TGTGCCAGCAGTTACTCTTGGGATATCAACACTGAAGCTTTCTTT